This T cell receptor beta chain was retrieved from a study of shared clonotypes between healthy human individuals. Germline loops: CDR1 SNHLY, CDR2 FYNNEI. This CDR3 has 13 amino acids. V lost 3 bases to trimming and J lost 8 bases, with 11 bases between them. Data came from immunoSEQ multiplex PCR; TCRdb stores just in-frame clones and leaves some out. In the table there are 2 million to 2.5 million clones, around 95% of which are singletons. The specimen was naive CD4+ T cells sorted from blood. Subset denoted: CD45RA+ positively selected. The TCR was taken from a young man in good health. The chain recombines TRBV2 with TRBJ2-1, with D possibly matching TRBD1 (5 bases). This CDR3 is CASSDRVADEQFF. CDR3 DNA: TGTGCCAGCAGTGACAGGGTCGCTGATGAGCAGTTCTTC.